This entry is about one T cell receptor (beta chain). Its antigen is currently unknown. The data stem from a study of shared clonotypes between healthy human individuals. In the study overall: CD4 naive and CD4 memory each took three plates per donor, while CD8 naive took two and CD8 memory one. Study observations and caveats: A handful of donors shared about 5% of their naive CD4 clonotypes.

Naive CD8 cells were CD45RO-negative, positively selected for CCR7, excluding terminally differentiated effector memory CD45RA+ cells. CDR1 SQVTM and CDR2 ANQGSEA come from the germline V gene. V shed 6 bases and J 7 bases; nucleotides not matched to a gene: 13. The CDR3 extends over 14 amino acids. Template for every sorted-subset replicate PCR totaled around 200 ng DNA, some 30,000 T cell genomes. TCRdb's copy holds only in-frame clones and misses some; the assay was immunoSEQ multiplex PCR. The table shows approximately 740,000 clones, with almost 95% occurring only once. This TCR derives from a man aged 30 to 45 in good health. The sequencing input was naive CD8+ T cells sorted from blood. The gene calls are TRBV29-1 and TRBJ2-7; 9 nucleotides agree with TRBD1. CDR3 region: CSVEPGTGLQEQYF. Written as DNA, the CDR3 is TGCAGCGTGGAACCCGGGACAGGGCTTCAAGAGCAGTACTTC.